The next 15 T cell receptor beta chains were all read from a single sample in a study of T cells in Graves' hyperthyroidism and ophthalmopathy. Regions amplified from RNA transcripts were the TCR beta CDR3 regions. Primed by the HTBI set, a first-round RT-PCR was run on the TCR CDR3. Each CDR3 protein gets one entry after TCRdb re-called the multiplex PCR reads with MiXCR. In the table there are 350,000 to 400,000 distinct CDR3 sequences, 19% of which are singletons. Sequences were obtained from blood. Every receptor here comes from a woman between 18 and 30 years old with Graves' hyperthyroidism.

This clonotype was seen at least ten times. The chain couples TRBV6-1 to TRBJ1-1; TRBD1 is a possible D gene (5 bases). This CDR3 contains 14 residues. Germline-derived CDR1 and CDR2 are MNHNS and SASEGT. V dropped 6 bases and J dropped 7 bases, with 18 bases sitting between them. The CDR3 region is CASREWGRRNEAFF. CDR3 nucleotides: TGTGCCAGCAGAGAATGGGGGAGGCGCAATGAAGCTTTCTTT.

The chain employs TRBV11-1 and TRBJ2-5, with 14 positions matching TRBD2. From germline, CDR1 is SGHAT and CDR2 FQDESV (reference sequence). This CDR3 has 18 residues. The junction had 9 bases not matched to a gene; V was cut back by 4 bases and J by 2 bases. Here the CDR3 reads CASSSLGTSGGPQETQYF. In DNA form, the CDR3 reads TGTGCCAGCAGCTCCCTCGGGACTAGCGGGGGACCACAAGAGACCCAGTACTTC. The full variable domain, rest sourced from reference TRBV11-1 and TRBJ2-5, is EAEVAQSPRYKITEKSQAVAFWCDPISGHATLYWYRQILGQGPELLVQFQDESVVDDSQLPKDRFSAERLKGVDSTLKIQPAELGDSAMYLCASSSLGTSGGPQETQYFGPGTRLLVL.

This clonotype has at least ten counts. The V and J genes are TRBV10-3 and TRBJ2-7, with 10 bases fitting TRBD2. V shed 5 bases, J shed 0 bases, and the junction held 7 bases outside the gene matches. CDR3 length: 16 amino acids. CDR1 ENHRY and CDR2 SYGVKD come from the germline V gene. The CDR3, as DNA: TGTGCCATCAGTAAACACAGCGGGGGGGACTCCTACGAGCAGTACTTC. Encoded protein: CAISKHSGGDSYEQYF.

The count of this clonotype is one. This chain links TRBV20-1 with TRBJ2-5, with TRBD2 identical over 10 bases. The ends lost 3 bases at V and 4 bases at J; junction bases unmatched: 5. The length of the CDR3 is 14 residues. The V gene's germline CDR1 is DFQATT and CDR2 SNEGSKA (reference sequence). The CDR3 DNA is TGCAGTGCTAGGGGAGCGGGGGGGCCAGAGACCCAGTACTTC. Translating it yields CSARGAGGPETQYF.

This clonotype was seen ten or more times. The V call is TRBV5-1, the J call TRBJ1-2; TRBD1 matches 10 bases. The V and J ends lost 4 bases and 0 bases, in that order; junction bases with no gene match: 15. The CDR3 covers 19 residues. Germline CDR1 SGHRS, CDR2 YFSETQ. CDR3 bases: TGCGCCAGCAGCACAGACAGGGGGCGCATCCGAAAGACTAACTATGGCTACACCTTC. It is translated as CASSTDRGRIRKTNYGYTF. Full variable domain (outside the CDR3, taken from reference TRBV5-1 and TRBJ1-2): KAGVTQTPRYLIKTRGQQVTLSCSPISGHRSVSWYQQTPGQGLQFLFEYFSETQRNKGNFPGRFSGRQFSNSRSEMNVSTLELGDSALYLCASSTDRGRIRKTNYGYTFGSGTRLTVV.

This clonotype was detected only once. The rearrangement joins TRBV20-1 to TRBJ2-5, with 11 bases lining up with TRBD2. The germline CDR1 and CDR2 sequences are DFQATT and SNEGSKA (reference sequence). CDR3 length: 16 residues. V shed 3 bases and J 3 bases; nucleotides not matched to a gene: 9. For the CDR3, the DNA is TGCAGTGCTAGTAAGCCACTAGCGGGGGTTAAAGAGACCCAGTACTTC. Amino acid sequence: CSASKPLAGVKETQYF.

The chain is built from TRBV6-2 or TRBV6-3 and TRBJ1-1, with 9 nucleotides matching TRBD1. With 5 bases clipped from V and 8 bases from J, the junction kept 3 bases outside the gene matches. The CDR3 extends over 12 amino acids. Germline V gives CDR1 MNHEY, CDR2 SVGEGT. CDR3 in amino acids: CASSTGGLEAFF. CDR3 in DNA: TGTGCCAGCAGTACAGGGGGCCTCGAAGCTTTCTTT.

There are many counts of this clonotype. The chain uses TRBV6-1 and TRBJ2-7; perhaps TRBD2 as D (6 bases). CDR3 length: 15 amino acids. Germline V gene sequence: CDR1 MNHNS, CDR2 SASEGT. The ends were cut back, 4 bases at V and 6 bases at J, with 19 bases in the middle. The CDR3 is CASSAEGLGGTEQYF. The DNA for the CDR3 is TGTGCCAGCAGTGCGGAGGGGTTGGGGGGAACCGAGCAGTACTTC.

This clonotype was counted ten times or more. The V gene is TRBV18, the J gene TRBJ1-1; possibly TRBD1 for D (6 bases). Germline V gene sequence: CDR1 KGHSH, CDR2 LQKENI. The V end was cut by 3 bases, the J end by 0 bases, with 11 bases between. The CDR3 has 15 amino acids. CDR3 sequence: CASSPGADMNTEAFF. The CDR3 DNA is TGTGCCAGCTCACCGGGGGCAGACATGAACACTGAAGCTTTCTTT.

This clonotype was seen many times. CDR3 nucleotide sequence: TGTGCCAGCAGCCAAGCCTTGGACGGCCTAGGGGGCTACACCTTC. Its protein product is CASSQALDGLGGYTF. The chain recombines TRBV3-1 with TRBJ1-2; D not resolved. The germline V gene has CDR1 LGHDT and CDR2 YNNKEL (reference sequence). V lost 1 base, J lost 8 bases, and 17 bases lay in between. The CDR3 loop spans 15 amino acids.

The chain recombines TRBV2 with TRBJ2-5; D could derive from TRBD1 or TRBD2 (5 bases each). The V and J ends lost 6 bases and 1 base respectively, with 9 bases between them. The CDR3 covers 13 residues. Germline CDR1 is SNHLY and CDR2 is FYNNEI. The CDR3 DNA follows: TGTGCCAGCAGCCCGAGGGGCCAAGAGACCCAGTACTTC. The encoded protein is CASSPRGQETQYF.

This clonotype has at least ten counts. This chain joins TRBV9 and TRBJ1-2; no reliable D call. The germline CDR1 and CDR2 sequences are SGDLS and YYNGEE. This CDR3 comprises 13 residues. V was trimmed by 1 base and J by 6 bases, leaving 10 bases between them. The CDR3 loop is CASSVTGLDGYTF. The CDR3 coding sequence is TGTGCCAGCAGCGTAACTGGTCTGGATGGCTACACCTTC.

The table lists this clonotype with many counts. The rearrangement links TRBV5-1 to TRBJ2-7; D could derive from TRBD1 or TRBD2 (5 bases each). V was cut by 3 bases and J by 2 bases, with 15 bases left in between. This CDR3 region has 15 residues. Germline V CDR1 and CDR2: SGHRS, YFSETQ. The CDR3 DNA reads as TGCGCCAGCAGCTGGACCGGGACCCGAGCCTACGAGCAGTACTTC. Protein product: CASSWTGTRAYEQYF.

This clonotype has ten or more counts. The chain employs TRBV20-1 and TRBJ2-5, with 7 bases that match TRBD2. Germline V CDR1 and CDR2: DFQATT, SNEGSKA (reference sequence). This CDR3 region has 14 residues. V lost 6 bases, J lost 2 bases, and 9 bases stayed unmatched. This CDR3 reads CSARGVRAQETQYF. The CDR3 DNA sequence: TGCAGTGCCCGGGGGGTAAGGGCACAAGAGACCCAGTACTTC.

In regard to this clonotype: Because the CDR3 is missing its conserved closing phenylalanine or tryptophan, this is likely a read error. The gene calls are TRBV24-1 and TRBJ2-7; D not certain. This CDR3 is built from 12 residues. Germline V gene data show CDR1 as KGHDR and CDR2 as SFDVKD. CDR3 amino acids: CATSDLGYEQYY. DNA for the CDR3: TGTGCCACTAGTGATTTAGGCTACGAGCAGTACTAC.